This entry concerns a single TCR beta chain. The data were obtained in a study of blood T cell repertoires in COVID-19. Measured with immunoSEQ multiplex PCR; TCRdb has only the in-frame clones, and not every one. This sample carries some 180,000 clones, less than 90% of them seen once, and the ten largest clones take about a fifth. Sequenced: peripheral blood. The receptor was derived from a man in his sixties or seventies with active or convalescent COVID-19.

The CDR3 DNA follows: TGTGCCAGCAGCTTAAGGGGGACAGGGGGCTCTGGGGCCAACGTCCTGACTTTC. Its translation: CASSLRGTGGSGANVLTF. This chain joins TRBV7-6 and TRBJ2-6; 11 nucleotides line up with TRBD1. The CDR3 runs to 18 residues. V was clipped by 2 bases and J by 0 bases; unmatched bases: 3. CDR1 is SGHVS, CDR2 FNYEAQ, per germline.